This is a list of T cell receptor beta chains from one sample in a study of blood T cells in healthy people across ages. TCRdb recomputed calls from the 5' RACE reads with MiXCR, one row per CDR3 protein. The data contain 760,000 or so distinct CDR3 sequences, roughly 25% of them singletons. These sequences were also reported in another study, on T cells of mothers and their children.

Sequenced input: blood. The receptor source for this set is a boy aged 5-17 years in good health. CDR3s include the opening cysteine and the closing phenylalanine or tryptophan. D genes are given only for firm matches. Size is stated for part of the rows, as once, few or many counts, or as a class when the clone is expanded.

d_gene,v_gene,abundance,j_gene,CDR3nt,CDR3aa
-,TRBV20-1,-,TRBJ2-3,TGCAGTGCTTTGTGGGGGCGCACAGATACGCAGTATTTT,CSALWGRTDTQYF
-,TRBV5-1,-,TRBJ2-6,TGCGCCAGCAGCCCGACTTCTCAGGGTTCAGGGGCCAACGTCCTGACTTTC,CASSPTSQGSGANVLTF
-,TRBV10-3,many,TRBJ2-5,TGTGCCATCAGCATAAACGGCGACAGCGTAGGGGAGACCCAGTACTTC,CAISINGDSVGETQYF
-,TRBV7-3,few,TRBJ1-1,TGTGCCAGCAGCTTATTGGCCAACACTGAAGCTTTCTTT,CASSLLANTEAFF
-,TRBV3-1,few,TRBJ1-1,TGTGCCAGCAGCCAAGTAAGTGGCAGGGTCCCCACTGAAGCTTTCTTT,CASSQVSGRVPTEAFF
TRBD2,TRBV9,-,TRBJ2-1,TGTGCCAGCCAAGCAGCGGGAGGAAGCAACAATGAGCAGTTCTTC,CASQAAGGSNNEQFF
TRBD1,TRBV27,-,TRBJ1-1,TGTGCCAGCATGAATAGGCGGAGGGGGCGGGCAGGTGGCACTGAAGCTTTCTTT,CASMNRRRGRAGGTEAFF
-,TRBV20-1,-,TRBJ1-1,TGCAGTGCTCGAGAACTTCTGAACACTGAAGCTTTCTTT,CSARELLNTEAFF
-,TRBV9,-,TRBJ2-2,TGTGCCAGCTTGGACGCGAACACCGGGGAGCTGTTTTTT,CASLDANTGELFF
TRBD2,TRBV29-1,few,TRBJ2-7,TGCAGCGTTGAATTCGCGGGAGGGGAAAGGGAGCAGTACTTC,CSVEFAGGEREQYF
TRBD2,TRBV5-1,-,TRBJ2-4,TGCGCCAGCAGCTCTAGCGGGGGGGAGGAAAACATTCAGTACTTC,CASSSSGGEENIQYF
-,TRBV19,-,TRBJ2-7,TGTGCCAGTAGTAGCCCGGGACCAACCTACGAGCAGTACTTC,CASSSPGPTYEQYF
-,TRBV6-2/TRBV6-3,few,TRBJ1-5,TGTGCCAGCAGTTACGAAGGGCCCCAGCATTTT,CASSYEGPQHF
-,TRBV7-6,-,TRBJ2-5,TGTGCCAGCACCGGGACACTCCGATTCCAAGAGACCCAGTACTTC,CASTGTLRFQETQYF
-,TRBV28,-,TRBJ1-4,TGTGCCAGCAGTCCCTCCGGGACCAGGGCTGAAAAACTGTTTTTT,CASSPSGTRAEKLFF
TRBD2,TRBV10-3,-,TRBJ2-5,TGTGCCATCAGCCAAAGGACTAGCGGCGTCCAAGAGACCCAGTACTTC,CAISQRTSGVQETQYF
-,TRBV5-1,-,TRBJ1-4,TGCGCCAGCAGCTTCGGACAGCCTGCAACTAATGAAAAACTGTTTTTT,CASSFGQPATNEKLFF
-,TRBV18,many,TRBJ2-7,TGTGCCAGCTCACCTCAGGGAGACGAGCAGTACTTC,CASSPQGDEQYF
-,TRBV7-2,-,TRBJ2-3,TGTGCCAGCAGTCGGAGGGCAAGTCCCGATACGCAGTATTTT,CASSRRASPDTQYF
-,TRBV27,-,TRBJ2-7,TGTGCCAGCAGCCTGGGCGGGGCGATGAGCGAGCAGTACTTC,CASSLGGAMSEQYF
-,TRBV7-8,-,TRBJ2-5,TGTGCCAGCCAACGGACCCTGCAAGAGACCCAGTACTTC,CASQRTLQETQYF
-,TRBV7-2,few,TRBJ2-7,TGTGCCAGCAGCGCTCCGTACAGGGCCTACGAGCAGTACTTC,CASSAPYRAYEQYF
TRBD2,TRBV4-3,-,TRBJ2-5,TGCGTCAGCAGCCAAGATTTAGCGGGGGTCCAAGAGACCCAGTACTTC,CVSSQDLAGVQETQYF
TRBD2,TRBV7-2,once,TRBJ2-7,TGTGCCAGCAGCTTTGATAGCGGGAGTCTAAACGAGCAGTACTTC,CASSFDSGSLNEQYF
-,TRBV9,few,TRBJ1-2,TGTGCCAGCAGCGAGACCCAAACGGGGTATGGCTACACCTTC,CASSETQTGYGYTF
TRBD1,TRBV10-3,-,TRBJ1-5,TGTGCCATCAGTGGGGACAGGGAGGCTAGCAATCAGCCCCAGCATTTT,CAISGDREASNQPQHF
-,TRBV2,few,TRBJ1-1,TGTGCCAGCAGTGCAAGGGGGAACACTGAAGCTTTCTTT,CASSARGNTEAFF
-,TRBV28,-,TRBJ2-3,TGTGCCAGCAGTCTAGGACAGTTATTCACAGATACGCAGTATTTT,CASSLGQLFTDTQYF
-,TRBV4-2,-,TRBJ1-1,TGTGCCAGCAGGTTTAGGGGGGCCGGGAACACTGAAGCTTTCTTT,CASRFRGAGNTEAFF
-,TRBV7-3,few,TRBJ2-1,TGTGCCAGCAGCTTAGGTCTACGGGGCAATGAGCAGTTCTTC,CASSLGLRGNEQFF
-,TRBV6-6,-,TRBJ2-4,TGTGCCAGCAGTTACTTGCCCCCCGGGGAGGAAAACATTCAGTACTTC,CASSYLPPGEENIQYF
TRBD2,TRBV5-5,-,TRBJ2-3,TGTGCCAGCAGCTTGGGGGGCGGGAGCGGCACAGATACGCAGTATTTT,CASSLGGGSGTDTQYF
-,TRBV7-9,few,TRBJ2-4,TGTGCCAGCAGCTTAGTGGCACTGGGAGCCAAAAACATTCAGTACTTC,CASSLVALGAKNIQYF
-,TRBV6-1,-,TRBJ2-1,TGTGCCAGCAGTGAACCTCTAGTAGGCTACAATGAGCAGTTCTTC,CASSEPLVGYNEQFF
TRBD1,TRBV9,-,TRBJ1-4,TGTGCCAGCAGCGTTTGGGGGACAGGTGGAGAAAAACTGTTTTTT,CASSVWGTGGEKLFF
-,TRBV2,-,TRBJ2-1,TGTGCCAGCAGTGAAGCCAGGTTAGACGAGCAGTTCTTC,CASSEARLDEQFF
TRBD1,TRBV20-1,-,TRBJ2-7,TGCAGTGCTAGAGCTACGACAGGGGCCTCCTACGAGCAGTACTTC,CSARATTGASYEQYF
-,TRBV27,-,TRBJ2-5,TGTGCCAGCAGTTTACAGGACCAAGAGACCCAGTACTTC,CASSLQDQETQYF
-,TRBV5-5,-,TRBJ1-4,TGTGCCAGCAGCTTGCCCGTGACAGGTATTAATGAAAAACTGTTTTTT,CASSLPVTGINEKLFF
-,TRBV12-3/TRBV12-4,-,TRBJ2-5,TGTGCCAGCAGTTTTGGTTGGGGGACCCAGTACTTC,CASSFGWGTQYF
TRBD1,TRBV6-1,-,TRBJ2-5,TGTGCCAGCAGTGAAGTCCCACAGGGGGCCGAGGAGACCCAGTACTTC,CASSEVPQGAEETQYF
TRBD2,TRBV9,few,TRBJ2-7,TGTGCCAGCAGCGCCCTAGCGGGGGACGGATACGAGCAGTACTTC,CASSALAGDGYEQYF
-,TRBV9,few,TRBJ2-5,TGTGCCAGCAGCGTACAGGGTGGGCAAGAGACCCAGTACTTC,CASSVQGGQETQYF
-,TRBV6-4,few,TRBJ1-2,TGTGCCAGCAGTGAGCCGACAGTCTATGGCTACACCTTC,CASSEPTVYGYTF
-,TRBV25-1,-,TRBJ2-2,TGTGCCAGCAGTGTGGACACGAACACCGGGGAGCTGTTTTTT,CASSVDTNTGELFF
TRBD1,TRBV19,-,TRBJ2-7,TGTGCCAGTAGGGACAGGGAGAACTCCTACGAGCAGTACTTC,CASRDRENSYEQYF
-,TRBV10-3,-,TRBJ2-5,TGTGCCATCAGTGAGGTCCAAGAGACCCAGTACTTC,CAISEVQETQYF